This is a list of T cell receptor beta chains from one sample in a study of T cell responses to AZD1222 COVID-19 vaccine. Assay used: immunoSEQ multiplex PCR; TCRdb lists only in-frame clones, some missing. The table lists roughly 160,000 clones, over 75% of them singletons, with 1.5% in the top ten. This specimen was peripheral blood, taken on day 0 of AZD1222 vaccination. These receptors all stem from an adult in good health. The CDR3 runs from the conserved cysteine through the conserved F or W. D genes are given only for firm matches. The listing skips clone size in some rows; elsewhere it reads once, few, many or a size class.

v_gene: TRBV28; d_gene: TRBD1; j_gene: TRBJ1-5; abundance: NA; CDR3aa: CASSAGQGNQPQHF; CDR3nt: TGTGCCAGCAGTGCGGGACAGGGCAATCAGCCCCAGCATTTT
v_gene: TRBV7-2; d_gene: TRBD1; j_gene: TRBJ1-5; abundance: few; CDR3aa: CASSLQTGGASYQPQHF; CDR3nt: TGTGCCAGCAGCTTACAGACAGGGGGCGCTAGTTATCAGCCCCAGCATTTT
v_gene: TRBV6-2/TRBV6-3; d_gene: NA; j_gene: TRBJ1-2; abundance: NA; CDR3aa: CASSSGEGIYGYTF; CDR3nt: TGTGCCAGCAGCTCGGGTGAGGGAATCTATGGCTACACCTTC
v_gene: TRBV19; d_gene: NA; j_gene: TRBJ1-2; abundance: NA; CDR3aa: CASSITGFLSGYTF; CDR3nt: TGTGCCAGTAGTATTACAGGGTTTTTGAGCGGCTACACCTTC
v_gene: TRBV28; d_gene: NA; j_gene: TRBJ1-2; abundance: NA; CDR3aa: CASTGYVGYTF; CDR3nt: TGTGCCAGTACAGGGTATGTGGGCTACACCTTC
v_gene: TRBV7-8; d_gene: NA; j_gene: TRBJ1-2; abundance: NA; CDR3aa: CASSTRDLTNYGYTF; CDR3nt: TGTGCCAGCAGCACCCGGGACCTAACGAACTATGGCTACACCTTC
v_gene: TRBV19; d_gene: TRBD1; j_gene: TRBJ2-5; abundance: NA; CDR3aa: CASSIGDRIETQYF; CDR3nt: TGTGCCAGTAGTATCGGGGACAGGATAGAGACCCAGTACTTC
v_gene: TRBV4-2; d_gene: TRBD1; j_gene: TRBJ2-7; abundance: NA; CDR3aa: CASSEIGGQSSYEQYF; CDR3nt: TGTGCCAGCAGCGAGATAGGGGGACAGTCCTCCTACGAGCAGTACTTC
v_gene: TRBV5-8; d_gene: NA; j_gene: TRBJ1-2; abundance: NA; CDR3aa: CASSPRVLANYGYTF; CDR3nt: TGTGCCAGCAGCCCTCGTGTCCTAGCTAACTATGGCTACACCTTC
v_gene: TRBV27; d_gene: NA; j_gene: TRBJ1-2; abundance: NA; CDR3aa: CASRTHTGTGNYGYTF; CDR3nt: TGTGCCAGCAGGACCCACACCGGGACGGGTAATTATGGCTACACCTTC
v_gene: TRBV18; d_gene: NA; j_gene: TRBJ1-2; abundance: NA; CDR3aa: CASSLSPTADTPHGYTF; CDR3nt: TGTGCCAGCTCACTGTCTCCTACAGCCGATACACCCCATGGCTACACCTTC